Below are 15 T cell receptor beta chains sequenced from a single sample in a study of beta chain features in type 1 diabetes. Reverse transcription of all isolated RNA meant that expressed TCRB transcripts were sequenced. The data were produced by immunoSEQ multiplex PCR, yet TCRdb's version contains in-frame clones alone and is incomplete. The repertoire holds some 150,000 clones, more than 9% seen once, with 1.3% in the top ten. Sample: naive CD4+ T cells from blood. These receptors were taken from a man aged 18 to 30 in good health.

This clone was picked up a small number of times. The V gene is TRBV7-3, the J gene TRBJ2-2; tentatively, D is TRBD1 (5 bases). Germline-derived CDR1 and CDR2 are SGHTA and FQGTGA. The CDR3 length is 16 residues. Trimming pared 1 base from V and 2 bases from J, leaving 11 bases between. The CDR3 spells CASSLSGQGNTGELFF. The CDR3 DNA sequence: TGTGCCAGCAGCTTAAGTGGGCAGGGCAACACCGGGGAGCTGTTTTTT.

The rearrangement joins TRBV7-2 to TRBJ2-1; D is uncertain. Trimming left V 1 base short and J 6 bases short, with 4 bases between. In germline, CDR1 is SGHTA, CDR2 FQGNSA. There are 12 residues in the CDR3. Here the CDR3 reads CASSLVLNEQFF. CDR3 in DNA: TGTGCCAGCAGCTTAGTCCTCAATGAGCAGTTCTTC.

This clone has more than one count but fewer than ten. The J gene is TRBJ2-3, the V gene TRBV6-5, with TRBD1 matching over 7 bases. The CDR3 loop spans 15 amino acids. CDR1 MNHEY and CDR2 SVGAGI come from the germline V gene. V lost 6 bases, J lost 2 bases, and 8 bases stayed unmatched. The CDR3 sequence: CASRPQGRHTDTQYF. The CDR3 nucleotides are TGTGCCAGCAGGCCACAGGGGAGACACACAGATACGCAGTATTTT.

This clone was seen a few times. The chain uses TRBV4-1 and TRBJ2-7; 11 nucleotides line up with TRBD1. Germline V gives CDR1 MGHRA, CDR2 YSYEKL. The CDR3 contains 18 residues. J was trimmed by 3 bases and V by 1 base; bases with no gene match: 11. CDR3: CASSQVRWRTGGNYEQYF. The CDR3 DNA sequence: TGCGCCAGCAGCCAAGTTAGGTGGCGGACAGGGGGCAACTACGAGCAGTACTTC.

This clone was detected only a few times. The CDR3 reads CASSWAEASPPVKTQYF. Here the CDR3 DNA reads TGCGCCAGCAGCTGGGCCGAGGCTAGCCCTCCCGTGAAGACCCAGTACTTC. This sequence joins TRBV5-1 and TRBJ2-5; D might be TRBD2 (5 bases). Germline-derived CDR1 and CDR2 are SGHRS and YFSETQ. The V end was cut by 3 bases, the J end by 6 bases, with 24 bases between. This CDR3 comprises 17 residues.

V gene TRBV19 combines with J gene TRBJ1-5; D uncertain. The CDR3 extends over 12 amino acids. Looked up from germline, CDR1 is LNHDA and CDR2 is SQIVND (reference sequence). Trimming removed 6 bases from V and 4 bases from J, with 7 bases in between. DNA for the CDR3: TGTGCCAGTAGCCTTACTAATCAGCCCCAGCATTTT. The encoded protein is CASSLTNQPQHF.

Only a few counts were recorded for this clone. The rearrangement uses TRBV14 and TRBJ1-1; D is uncertain. CDR1 SGHDN and CDR2 FVKESK come from the germline V gene. The CDR3 loop spans 15 amino acids. V lost 1 base to trimming and J lost 6 bases, with 15 bases between them. DNA for the CDR3: TGTGCCAGCAGCCAAGTGCCGAACGAGCGCCCTGAAGCTTTCTTT. It specifies CASSQVPNERPEAFF.

The table lists this clone with a few counts. The V call is TRBV18, the J call TRBJ2-3; no reliable D call. This CDR3 has 14 amino acids. The germline V gene has CDR1 KGHSH and CDR2 LQKENI. Trimming stripped 3 bases from V and 0 bases from J, with 7 bases between. The CDR3 region has the DNA TGTGCCAGCTCACCTGCCAGGAGCACAGATACGCAGTATTTT. Its protein is CASSPARSTDTQYF.

This clone was observed a handful of times. V usage is TRBV7-2 and J usage is TRBJ2-1, with 11 bases fitting TRBD2. This CDR3 region has 15 residues. Germline V gene sequence: CDR1 SGHTA, CDR2 FQGNSA. With V trimmed by 5 bases and J by 4 bases, 4 bases remained unmatched. The CDR3 nucleotides are TGTGCCAGCAGCGGAGGGACTAGCGGATACAATGAGCAGTTCTTC. It encodes CASSGGTSGYNEQFF.

This sequence joins TRBV7-8 and TRBJ2-5; 7 bases map to TRBD2. Germline-derived CDR1 and CDR2 are SGHVS and FQNEAQ. The CDR3 is made up of 16 amino acids. J gave up 4 bases and V 5 bases, and 13 bases lay outside the gene matches. CDR3 nucleotides: TGTGCCAGCAGCAGAAGGGACCGACGACTAGCAGAGACCCAGTACTTC. This encodes CASSRRDRRLAETQYF.

This clone appeared a few times. This sequence joins TRBV6-5 and TRBJ1-1; tentatively, D is TRBD1 (6 bases). This CDR3 comprises 14 residues. Germline V lookup: CDR1 MNHEY, CDR2 SVGAGI. Trimming stripped 5 bases from V and 1 base from J, with 11 bases between. The CDR3 reads CASSDGTTNTEAFF. CDR3 nucleotides: TGTGCCAGCAGTGACGGGACAACGAACACTGAAGCTTTCTTT.

The rearrangement links TRBV9 to TRBJ2-3; the match to TRBD2 covers 12 bases. CDR1 and CDR2 (germline): SGDLS, YYNGEE. After removal of 0 bases from V and 2 bases from J, the junction contained 7 bases not matched to a gene. The CDR3 is made up of 18 amino acids. The CDR3 DNA reads as TGTGCCAGCAGCGTAGGCGCTAGCGGGGGGGCATCCACAGATACGCAGTATTTT. It translates to CASSVGASGGASTDTQYF.

The chain uses TRBV4-3 and TRBJ2-5; TRBD2 matches at 8 bases. Trimming took 1 base from V and 1 from J; bases not matched to a gene: 5. Germline lookup yields CDR1 LGHNA and CDR2 YSLEER. This CDR3 region has 16 residues. CDR3 coding DNA: TGCGCCAGCAGCCAAGTGGGCGGGGGGAGCCAAGAGACCCAGTACTTC. Its protein is CASSQVGGGSQETQYF.

This chain connects TRBV5-6 to TRBJ1-1, with D possibly TRBD1 on 5 matching bases. The V end lost 4 bases, the J end lost 0 bases, and 10 bases lay between the germline ends. Germline CDR1 reads SGHDT; CDR2 reads YYEEEE. The CDR3 is made up of 14 amino acids. In DNA form, the CDR3 reads TGTGCCAGCAGCAAAGGGGTCCTGAACACTGAAGCTTTCTTT. Translated: CASSKGVLNTEAFF.

The rearrangement links TRBV6-1 to TRBJ2-1, with D perhaps matching TRBD1 (7 bases). Per the germline V gene, CDR1 is MNHNS and CDR2 is SASEGT. Trimming stripped 1 base from V and 0 bases from J, with 13 bases between. This CDR3 comprises 17 residues. CDR3 sequence (DNA): TGTGCCAGCAGTGAAGGACAGGGAGGACGCTCCTACAATGAGCAGTTCTTC. It specifies CASSEGQGGRSYNEQFF.